These T cell receptor beta chains were read from a single sample in a study of cytomegalovirus exposure and HLA in healthy donors. Some clones are missing from TCRdb's copy, which holds only in-frame ones; the method was immunoSEQ multiplex PCR. The data show 150,000 to 170,000 clones, with roughly 75% seen just once and 1.2% to 1.5% held by the top ten. The sample comprised PBMCs. Receptors were obtained from a man younger than 30 in good health and CMV-seronegative. CDR3s include the opening cysteine and the closing phenylalanine or tryptophan. The D gene is left open where the match is weak. Clone size appears in some rows only: once, few, many, or a class for an expanded clone.

d_call clone_size j_call v_call cdr3_aa cdr3_nt
TRBD2 few TRBJ2-7 TRBV11-2 CASSFGAGAYEQYF TGTGCCAGCAGCTTTGGAGCGGGGGCCTACGAGCAGTACTTC
TRBD1 NA TRBJ2-5 TRBV10-3 CAISESRGLGETQYF TGTGCCATCAGTGAGTCGAGGGGGCTGGGGGAGACCCAGTACTTC
TRBD2 NA TRBJ2-2 TRBV9 CASSPFSGVDTGELFF TGTGCCAGCAGCCCATTTAGCGGGGTAGACACCGGGGAGCTGTTTTTT
TRBD1 NA TRBJ2-7 TRBV5-4 CASSVGQGASPYEQYF TGTGCCAGCAGCGTAGGACAGGGGGCTTCACCCTACGAGCAGTACTTC
TRBD2 NA TRBJ2-3 TRBV11-3 CASSEGLAGGGDTQYF TGTGCCAGCAGCGAAGGACTAGCGGGAGGAGGGGATACGCAGTATTTT
NA once TRBJ2-5 TRBV2 CASKTVGPETQYF TGTGCCAGCAAAACGGTGGGCCCAGAGACCCAGTACTTC
NA NA TRBJ1-2 TRBV15 CATSRDVGAGGYTF TGTGCCACCAGCAGAGATGTTGGGGCCGGTGGCTACACCTTC
NA NA TRBJ2-5 TRBV30 CAWSVMVWLKGETQYF TGTGCCTGGAGTGTAATGGTCTGGCTAAAGGGGGAGACCCAGTACTTC
TRBD2 few TRBJ2-7 TRBV4-3 CASSQGGTSGTFYEQYF TGCGCCAGCAGCCAGGGTGGGACTAGCGGAACCTTCTACGAGCAGTACTTC
NA NA TRBJ2-7 TRBV7-2 CASSLAVFQGLSYEQYF TGTGCCAGCAGCTTAGCGGTGTTTCAGGGGCTCTCCTACGAGCAGTACTTC
TRBD1 NA TRBJ2-5 TRBV5-4 CASSSKQGGQETQYF TGTGCCAGCAGCTCCAAACAGGGGGGCCAAGAGACCCAGTACTTC
TRBD2 NA TRBJ2-1 TRBV6-5 CATHSGPNNEQFF TGTGCCACGCATAGCGGGCCCAACAATGAGCAGTTCTTC
TRBD1 NA TRBJ1-1 TRBV6-5 CAGKGQGDTEAFF TGTGCCGGCAAGGGACAGGGGGACACTGAAGCTTTCTTT
NA NA TRBJ2-1 TRBV5-4 CASRRPDGRGSYNEQFF TGTGCCAGCAGACGCCCGGATGGCCGAGGCTCCTACAATGAGCAGTTCTTC
TRBD2 NA TRBJ2-3 TRBV9 CASSASGRLDTQYF TGTGCCAGCAGTGCGAGCGGGAGGCTAGATACGCAGTATTTT
NA NA TRBJ2-7 TRBV4-1 CASSYSPPLTGVGTYEQYF TGCGCCAGCAGCTATTCCCCCCCTCTTACGGGAGTAGGGACCTACGAGCAGTACTTC
NA NA TRBJ1-4 TRBV5-8 CASRPPGGNEKLFF TGTGCCAGCCGCCCCCCTGGAGGAAATGAAAAACTGTTTTTT
NA NA TRBJ2-1 TRBV27 CASSSGSYGEFPRNEQFF TGTGCCAGCAGTTCGGGCTCTTATGGGGAGTTCCCTAGGAATGAGCAGTTCTTC
NA NA TRBJ2-1 TRBV4-1 CASSQDLGSGNEQFF TGCGCCAGCAGCCAAGATCTGGGTTCAGGCAATGAGCAGTTCTTC
NA NA TRBJ1-2 TRBV5-1 CASSLETSGGYTF TGCGCCAGCAGCTTGGAGACCTCGGGGGGCTACACCTTC
TRBD2 NA TRBJ2-7 TRBV18 CASSPPSGIYEQYF TGTGCCAGCTCACCTCCCAGCGGGATCTACGAGCAGTACTTC
NA NA TRBJ2-3 TRBV7-9 CASSLIGSTDTQYF TGTGCCAGCAGCTTAATCGGGAGTACAGATACGCAGTATTTT
TRBD1 NA TRBJ1-1 TRBV4-3 CASSQDRGQAAFF TGCGCCAGCAGCCAAGACAGGGGGCAGGCGGCTTTCTTT
NA NA TRBJ2-1 TRBV27 CATNWSVIDEQFF TGTGCCACCAACTGGTCTGTTATCGATGAGCAGTTCTTC
NA few TRBJ1-2 TRBV5-4 CASSTVAGSYGYTF TGTGCCAGCAGCACAGTTGCCGGATCCTATGGCTACACCTTC
TRBD1 NA TRBJ2-5 TRBV19 CASTQGREGETQYF TGTGCCAGCACACAGGGGCGCGAGGGAGAGACCCAGTACTTC
TRBD1 NA TRBJ1-1 TRBV5-1 CASSPTGDTEAFF TGCGCCAGCAGCCCCACAGGGGACACTGAAGCTTTCTTT
NA NA TRBJ2-7 TRBV7-9 CSSSLVSGTPEQYF TGTTCCAGCAGCTTAGTGTCCGGGACTCCTGAGCAGTACTTC
NA NA TRBJ2-7 TRBV7-9 CASSQSREIGEQYF TGTGCCAGCAGCCAGTCCCGGGAGATCGGCGAGCAGTACTTC
NA NA TRBJ1-1 TRBV10-2 CASGRNRDTEAFF TGCGCCAGCGGCCGAAACAGGGACACTGAAGCTTTCTTT
NA once TRBJ2-5 TRBV6-1 CASSLQGFGETQYF TGTGCCAGCAGTTTACAGGGTTTTGGGGAGACCCAGTACTTC
NA NA TRBJ2-2 TRBV21-1 CASSKVAEFTGELFF TGTGCCAGCAGCAAAGTGGCCGAATTCACCGGGGAGCTGTTTTTT
NA once TRBJ1-1 TRBV4-3 CASSRQQGVNTEAFF TGCGCCAGCAGCCGGCAACAGGGAGTTAACACTGAAGCTTTCTTT
NA once TRBJ1-1 TRBV19 CASSRVMGPTEAFF TGTGCCAGTAGTAGGGTGATGGGGCCCACTGAAGCTTTCTTT
TRBD2 NA TRBJ2-7 TRBV18 CASSPLRGTSQDEQYF TGTGCCAGCTCACCACTTCGCGGGACTAGCCAGGACGAGCAGTACTTC
TRBD2 NA TRBJ2-7 TRBV29-1 CSVAGRSLAGGEQYF TGCAGCGTTGCAGGCAGGAGTCTAGCGGGAGGTGAGCAGTACTTC
TRBD1 NA TRBJ1-5 TRBV25-1 CASSSTGLAQHF TGTGCCAGCAGTTCGACAGGGCTGGCCCAGCATTTT
TRBD2 NA TRBJ2-3 TRBV19 CASSIGAGGRDTQYF TGTGCCAGTAGTATCGGAGCGGGAGGGAGAGATACGCAGTATTTT
TRBD2 NA TRBJ2-3 TRBV5-1 CASSLASLAGVITDTQYF TGCGCCAGCAGCTTGGCCTCACTAGCGGGAGTCATAACAGATACGCAGTATTTT
NA few TRBJ2-1 TRBV18 CASSASGVGTYNEQFF TGTGCCAGCTCAGCCTCAGGGGTAGGAACCTACAATGAGCAGTTCTTC
TRBD2 NA TRBJ2-3 TRBV11-2 CASSLQAGNTDTQYF TGTGCCAGCAGCCTCCAAGCGGGGAACACAGATACGCAGTATTTT
TRBD2 NA TRBJ2-1 TRBV5-8 CASSLRAGVFEQFF TGTGCCAGCAGCTTGCGAGCGGGGGTTTTTGAGCAGTTCTTC
TRBD1 NA TRBJ2-2 TRBV6-6 CASRDRGIGELFF TGTGCCAGCAGAGACAGGGGGATCGGGGAGCTGTTTTTT
TRBD1 NA TRBJ2-3 TRBV5-4 CASTRTGGGSGTQYF TGTGCCAGCACCCGGACAGGGGGCGGGAGTGGTACGCAGTATTTT
NA NA TRBJ2-1 TRBV5-5 CASSLSGYNEQFF TGTGCCAGCAGCCTCTCCGGTTACAATGAGCAGTTCTTC
TRBD2 NA TRBJ2-5 TRBV13 CASSPGNSGRAGSETQYF TGTGCCAGCAGCCCTGGAAATAGCGGGAGGGCCGGCTCCGAGACCCAGTACTTC
TRBD2 few TRBJ2-1 TRBV5-1 CASSRTSGRISEQFF TGCGCCAGCAGCCGGACTAGCGGGAGGATCAGTGAGCAGTTCTTC
TRBD1 NA TRBJ2-7 TRBV7-8 CASSLNFQGAYEQYF TGTGCCAGCAGCTTAAATTTTCAGGGGGCCTACGAGCAGTACTTC
TRBD2 NA TRBJ2-3 TRBV29-1 CSCRTSGDSTDTQYF TGCAGCTGCCGGACTAGCGGAGATTCCACAGATACGCAGTATTTT
TRBD1 NA TRBJ1-5 TRBV7-9 CSSSLARGTGGSDQPQHF TGTTCCAGCAGCTTAGCGAGGGGTACAGGGGGCTCGGATCAGCCCCAGCATTTT